This T cell receptor (beta chain) was documented in a study of Tregs in tolerant kidney transplant recipients. In the study overall: An approximately three-day belatacept mixed lymphocyte reaction, sometimes plus 5-day graft donor restimulation, preceded CD4+CD25+CD127- sorting. Recipient cells were told from donor cells by antibody staining.

Data came from immunoSEQ multiplex PCR; TCRdb stores just in-frame clones and leaves some out. The table records 35,000 to 50,000 clones, less than 97% of them present only once. Findings and limits, study-wide: Activated donor B cell expansion appeared to reveal the most relevant donor-specific TCRbeta repertoire. No direct test of biological reproducibility was done here.

To note about this clone: Its antigen is unidentified.

Sequenced input: Tregs from blood cultured with allogeneic cells. The TCR was taken from a human donor in good health.

CDR3 sequence: CASSSGQAIRGYTF. Written as DNA, the CDR3 is TGTGCCAGCAGCTCGGGACAGGCAATTCGTGGCTACACCTTC. V and J are TRBV11-2 and TRBJ1-2, with TRBD1 matching 8 bases. CDR3 length: 14 amino acids. Germline V CDR1 and CDR2: SGHAT, FQNNGV. Trimming took 4 bases from V and 7 from J; bases not matched to a gene: 8.